Listed here is a single T cell receptor beta chain. The antigen is undetermined. The data derive from a study of vaccination effects on CD4 cells after COVID-19. ViraFEST used viral peptide pools to expand antigen-specific CD4+ T cells before sequencing. Investigators separated out CD4+ T cells once less than 11 days of culture had passed. Having tested negative for nucleocapsid antibodies, the vaccine recipients showed no prior SARS-CoV-2 infection. The assay was immunoSEQ multiplex PCR, and TCRdb's table has in-frame clones only and misses some. Altogether roughly 67,000 clones are present, about 79% being singletons, with the ten largest covering more than 9%. V trimming: 8 bases; J trimming: 9 bases; junction bases outside the gene matches: 26. The CDR3 covers 19 residues. The V gene's germline CDR1 is LNHDA and CDR2 SQIVND (reference sequence).

This sequence originates from a human donor who received a COVID-19 vaccine. Sequencing was performed on CD4+ T cells from PBMCs cultured with SARS-CoV-2 spike peptides, taken before COVID-19 vaccination. The chain joins TRBV19 to TRBJ2-1, with 9 positions matching TRBD1. CDR3: CASSVIAVGPGQGSREQFF. In nucleotides, the CDR3 is TGTGCCAGTTCGGTCATTGCGGTGGGCCCGGGACAGGGATCCCGTGAGCAGTTCTTC.